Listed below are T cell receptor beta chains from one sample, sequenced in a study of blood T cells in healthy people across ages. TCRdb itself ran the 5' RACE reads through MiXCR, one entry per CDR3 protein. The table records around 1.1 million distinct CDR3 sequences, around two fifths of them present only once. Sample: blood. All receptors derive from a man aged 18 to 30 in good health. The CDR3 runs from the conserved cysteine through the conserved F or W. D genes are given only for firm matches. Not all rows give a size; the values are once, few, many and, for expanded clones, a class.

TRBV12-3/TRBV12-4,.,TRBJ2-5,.,TGTACCAGCAGTTTAGGGGCACCCAAAGAGACCCAGTACTTC,CTSSLGAPKETQYF
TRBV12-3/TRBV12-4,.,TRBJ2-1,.,TGTGCCAGCAGTTTAAACGGGGCTTACAATGAGCAGTTCTTC,CASSLNGAYNEQFF
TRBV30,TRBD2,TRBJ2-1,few,TGTGCCTGGATGGCGGGAGATAACAATGAGCAGTTCTTC,CAWMAGDNNEQFF
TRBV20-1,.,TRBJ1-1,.,TGCAGTGCTAGAGATCGGGCGGATTATTGGGACACTGAAGCTTTCTTT,CSARDRADYWDTEAFF
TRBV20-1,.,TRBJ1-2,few,TGCAGTGCTAGGGGAGGGGACGGAGACTATGGCTACACCTTC,CSARGGDGDYGYTF
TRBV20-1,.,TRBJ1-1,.,TGCAGTGCAACAAACCGGGACCCCGCTGGGGGCACTGAAGCTTTCTTT,CSATNRDPAGGTEAFF
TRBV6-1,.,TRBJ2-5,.,TGTGCCAGCAGTGAGGGTATTGTAGAGACCCAGTACTTC,CASSEGIVETQYF
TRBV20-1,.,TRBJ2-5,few,TGCAGTGCTATCCTCACAGGGCTGCAAGAGACCCAGTACTTC,CSAILTGLQETQYF
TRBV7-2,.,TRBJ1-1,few,TGTGCCAGCAGCCCCACCGACTCTGAAGCTTTCTTT,CASSPTDSEAFF
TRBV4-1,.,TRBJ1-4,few,TGCGCCAGCAGCCAAGACTGGAGGTCGGGTGGAAAACTGTTTTTT,CASSQDWRSGGKLFF
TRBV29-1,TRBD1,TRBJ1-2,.,TGCAGCGTTATCTCCCCGTACAGGGGGGAAGGGGCCTATGGCTACACCTTC,CSVISPYRGEGAYGYTF
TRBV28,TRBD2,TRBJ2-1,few,TGTGCCAGCAGTTTAAAGCGGGGACCAGGGAATGAGCAGTTCTTC,CASSLKRGPGNEQFF
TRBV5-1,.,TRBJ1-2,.,TGCGCCAGCAGCCCCAGAGGGTCGGCCAACTATGGCTACACCTTC,CASSPRGSANYGYTF
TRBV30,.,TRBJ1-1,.,TGTGCCTGGAGTGTACTGAGTCGGGGGACTGAAGCTTTCTTT,CAWSVLSRGTEAFF
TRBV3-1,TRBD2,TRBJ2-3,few,TGTGCCAGCAGCCAAGACCTCCCCCTAGCGGGGGGTCCCACAGATACGCAGTATTTT,CASSQDLPLAGGPTDTQYF
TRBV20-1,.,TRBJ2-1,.,TGCAGTGCTAGCCGATCCATGTCGGAGCAGTTCTTC,CSASRSMSEQFF
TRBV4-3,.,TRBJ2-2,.,TGCGCCAGCAGCCTTCTGCCCGGGGAGCTGTTTTTT,CASSLLPGELFF
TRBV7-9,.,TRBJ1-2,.,TGTGCCAGCAGCCCAATGCGACTTGGCTACACCTTC,CASSPMRLGYTF
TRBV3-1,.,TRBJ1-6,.,TGTGCCAGCAGCCAAGGGGCCTCGCTGGTGGGTTCACCCCTCCACTTT,CASSQGASLVGSPLHF
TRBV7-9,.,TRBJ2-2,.,TGTGCCAGCAGCGGCATGGGTCCACTGGGGACCGGGGAGCTGTTTTTT,CASSGMGPLGTGELFF